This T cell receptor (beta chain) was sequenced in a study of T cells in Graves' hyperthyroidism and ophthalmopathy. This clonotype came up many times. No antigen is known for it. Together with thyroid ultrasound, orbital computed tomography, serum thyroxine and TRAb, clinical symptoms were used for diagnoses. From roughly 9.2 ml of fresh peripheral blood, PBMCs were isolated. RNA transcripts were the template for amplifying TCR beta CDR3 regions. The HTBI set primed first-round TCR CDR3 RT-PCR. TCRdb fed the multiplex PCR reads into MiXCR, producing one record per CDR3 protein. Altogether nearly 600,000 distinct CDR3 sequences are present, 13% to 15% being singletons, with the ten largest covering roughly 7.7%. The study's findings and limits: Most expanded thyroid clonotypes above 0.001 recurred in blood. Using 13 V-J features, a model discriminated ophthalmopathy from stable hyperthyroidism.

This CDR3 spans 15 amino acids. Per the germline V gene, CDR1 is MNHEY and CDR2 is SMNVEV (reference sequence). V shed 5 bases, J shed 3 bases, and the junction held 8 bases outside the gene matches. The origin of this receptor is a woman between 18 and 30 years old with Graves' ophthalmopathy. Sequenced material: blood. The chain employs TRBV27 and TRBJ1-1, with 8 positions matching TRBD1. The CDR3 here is CASSPPGRGHTEAFF. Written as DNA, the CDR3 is TGTGCCAGCAGTCCGCCGGGCAGGGGGCACACTGAAGCTTTCTTT.